These 2 T cell receptor beta chains were all obtained from the same sample, sequenced in a study of T cells in Graves' hyperthyroidism and ophthalmopathy. Amplification of TCR beta CDR3 regions was performed using RNA transcripts as template. Carried out on the TCR CDR3, a first-round RT-PCR used the HTBI primer set. TCRdb re-called the multiplex PCR reads with MiXCR, one entry per CDR3 protein. The table includes about 400,000 distinct CDR3 sequences, 11% to 15% detected once. Material: blood. Receptors were obtained from a man in his fifties with Graves' ophthalmopathy.

This chain uses TRBV20-1 with TRBJ2-1, with D uncertain. This CDR3 is 15 amino acids long. V shed 2 bases and J shed 0 bases, with 11 bases lying between them. Looked up from germline, CDR1 is DFQATT and CDR2 is SNEGSKA (reference sequence). This CDR3 reads CSARPRLASYNEQFF. The CDR3 bases are TGCAGTGCTAGACCCCGACTTGCCTCCTACAATGAGCAGTTCTTC.

The table lists this clonotype with a few counts. The V and J genes are TRBV2 and TRBJ1-5; D is uncertain. The germline CDR1 and CDR2 sequences are SNHLY and FYNNEI. The V gene lost 4 bases and the J gene lost 3 bases, with 13 bases spanning the gap. This CDR3 is built from 15 residues. The CDR3 here is CASSGTGGYNQPQHF. CDR3 sequence (DNA): TGTGCCAGCAGTGGAACCGGAGGATACAATCAGCCCCAGCATTTT.